The 26 T cell receptor beta chains in this list originate from one sample, sequenced in a study of molecular identifiers for immune sequencing clone quantification. TCRdb redid the calling of the PCR reads with MiXCR, one entry per CDR3 protein. The sample has a few hundred thousand distinct CDR3 sequences, roughly 24% seen once. Sequenced material: naive CD8+ T cells from blood, with Jurkat cell RNA spiked in. Subset given: FACS-sorted CD8+CD4-CCR7+CD45RA+ naive T cells. These receptors came from a human donor in good health. Some libraries in this study had Jurkat cell RNA spiked in.

This clonotype was found many times. The V call is TRBV5-5, the J call TRBJ2-1; 10 nucleotides agree with TRBD2. There are 17 residues in the CDR3. V shed 2 bases, J shed 2 bases, and the junction held 7 bases outside the gene matches. Germline V gives CDR1 SGHKS, CDR2 YYEKEE (reference sequence). CDR3 bases: TGTGCCAGCAGCTTTGATGGAGCGGGAGGGCCCTACAATGAGCAGTTCTTC. This gives the protein CASSFDGAGGPYNEQFF. Drawing the rest from reference TRBV5-5 and TRBJ2-1, the complete variable domain is DAGVTQSPTHLIKTRGQQVTLRCSPISGHKSVSWYQQVLGQGPQFIFQYYEKEERGRGNFPDRFSARQFPNYSSELNVNALLLGDSALYLCASSFDGAGGPYNEQFFGPGTRLTVL.

This clonotype has only a few counts. The rearrangement joins TRBV5-5 to TRBJ2-3, with unresolved D. The CDR3 runs 12 residues. Deletions cut 2 bases from V and 5 bases from J, with 6 bases between. CDR1 is SGHKS and CDR2 is YYEKEE in the germline V gene (reference sequence). The CDR3 DNA follows: TGTGCCAGCAGCTTTATCTTAGATACGCAGTATTTT. Residues: CASSFILDTQYF.

Comments on this clonotype: A much larger clonotype is one base distant, so this may be a read error. The rearrangement uses TRBV5-1 and TRBJ2-3; possible D gene TRBD2, 7 bases. V dropped 0 bases and J dropped 4 bases, with 15 bases sitting between them. CDR3 size: 16 residues. Germline-derived CDR1 and CDR2 are SGHRS and YFSETQ. The CDR3 here is CASSLGTATSADTQYF. CDR3 nucleotides: TGCGCCAGCAGCTTGGGGACAGCTACTAGCGCAGATACGCAGTATTTT.

This clonotype has ten or more counts. This chain links TRBV2 with TRBJ2-6; no clear D. With 5 bases removed from V and 0 bases from J, the gap between germline ends came to 23 bases. The CDR3 is 20 residues long. Germline V lookup: CDR1 SNHLY, CDR2 FYNNEI. CDR3 protein: CASSRPPPAAPYSGANVLTF. The CDR3 nucleotides read TGTGCCAGCAGTAGGCCCCCTCCGGCAGCACCCTACTCTGGGGCCAACGTCCTGACTTTC.

V gene TRBV7-2 combines with J gene TRBJ2-3; 9 bases agree with TRBD1. V was clipped by 4 bases and J by 5 bases; unmatched bases: 4. Germline V lookup: CDR1 SGHTA, CDR2 FQGNSA. This CDR3 is 14 amino acids long. The CDR3 coding sequence is TGTGCCAGCAGCTGGGGACAGGGAGGAGATACGCAGTATTTT. This gives the protein CASSWGQGGDTQYF. Complete variable domain (other parts from reference TRBV7-2 and TRBJ2-3): GAGVSQSPSNKVTEKGKDVELRCDPISGHTALYWYRQSLGQGLEFLIYFQGNSAPDKSGLPSDRFSAERTGGSVSTLTIQRTQQEDSAVYLCASSWGQGGDTQYFGPGTRLTVL.

In regard to this clonotype: This could be a read error, since a much larger clone is one nucleotide away. This CDR3 fails to terminate in the conserved phenylalanine or tryptophan, so it likely reflects a read error. V and J are TRBV28 and TRBJ2-7; the D gene is possibly TRBD2 (5 bases). CDR3 length equals 15 residues. Trimming cost V 3 bases and J 3 bases, with 15 bases left between them. Per germline, CDR1 MDHEN and CDR2 SYDVKM. The CDR3, as DNA: TGTGCCAGCAGTTTTTCGAGGGAGTCTGGCTACGAGCAGTACCTC. Its protein is CASSFSRESGYEQYL.

About this clonotype itself: The junction and the germline gene differ at one end; a read error may be behind it. The chain recombines TRBV6-2 or TRBV6-3 with TRBJ2-7; D gene unclear. Germline V gene sequence: CDR1 MNHEY, CDR2 SVGEGT. The CDR3 loop spans 14 amino acids. The CDR3 DNA is TGTGCCAGCAGTTACGAAGAGAGGATCTACGAGCAATACTTC. Protein sequence: CASSYEERIYEQYF.

This clonotype was counted between two and nine times. This rearrangement joins TRBV19 to TRBJ2-2; 7 nucleotides align to TRBD1. This CDR3 is 14 amino acids long. The V gene end was trimmed by 10 bases and the J gene end by 1 base; junction bases not matched to a gene: 6. The germline V gene encodes CDR1 LNHDA and CDR2 SQIVND (reference sequence). The CDR3 spells CATKQGVNTGELFF. The CDR3 coding sequence is TGTGCCACGAAGCAGGGGGTGAACACCGGGGAGCTGTTTTTT.

Note on this clonotype: This may stem from a read error, because a much larger clone lies one nucleotide away. The V and J genes are TRBV6-4 and TRBJ1-5, with D hard to call. Germline values: CDR1 MRHNA, CDR2 SNTAGT. The CDR3 contains 14 residues. CDR3 loop: CAGSGRVQKDPQHF. Here the CDR3 DNA reads TGTGCCGGCAGTGGACGGGTCCAAAAGGACCCCCAGCATTTT.

The rearrangement uses TRBV11-2 and TRBJ2-2; 10 bases align to TRBD1. V was clipped by 4 bases and J by 6 bases; unmatched bases: 5. CDR1 SGHAT and CDR2 FQNNGV come from the germline V gene. This CDR3 is built from 15 residues. CDR3 DNA sequence: TGTGCCAGCAGCTGGGGACAGGGGAGCCCCGGGGAGCTGTTTTTT. Translating it yields CASSWGQGSPGELFF.

Ten or more counts support this clonotype. The chain links TRBV9 to TRBJ2-3; 7 bases are shared with TRBD2. The length of the CDR3 is 17 residues. With V trimmed by 2 bases and J by 3 bases, 12 bases remained unmatched. Germline lookup yields CDR1 SGDLS and CDR2 YYNGEE. The CDR3 DNA is TGTGCCAGCAGCGTCTCCACTCCAGGACTAGTAACAGATACGCAGTATTTT. Its translation: CASSVSTPGLVTDTQYF.

In this sample, this clonotype turned up many times. CDR3 nucleotides: TGTGCCATCAGTGATACGAGCGGGTACGAGCAGTACTTC. This encodes CAISDTSGYEQYF. The chain is built from TRBV10-3 and TRBJ2-7, with a weak D call TRBD2 (6 bases). This CDR3 has 13 residues. Germline lookup yields CDR1 ENHRY and CDR2 SYGVKD. V was clipped by 3 bases and J by 4 bases, with 10 bases between them.

This clonotype was observed a single time. The rearrangement uses TRBV19 and TRBJ1-5; no clear D gene. The V end was cut by 9 bases, the J end by 0 bases, with 15 bases between. Germline lookup yields CDR1 LNHDA and CDR2 SQIVND (reference sequence). The length of the CDR3 is 15 residues. CDR3 in amino acids: CASTVGASSNQPQHF. In nucleotides, the CDR3 is TGTGCCAGCACGGTGGGCGCCTCTAGCAATCAGCCCCAGCATTTT. The whole variable domain, filled in from reference TRBV19 and TRBJ1-5, reads DGGITQSPKYLFRKEGQNVTLSCEQNLNHDAMYWYRQDPGQGLRLIYYSQIVNDFQKGDIAEGYSVSREKKESFPLTVTSAQKNPTAFYLCASTVGASSNQPQHFGDGTRLSIL.

V gene TRBV4-1 combines with J gene TRBJ2-7; 9 nucleotides line up with TRBD1. CDR3 size: 18 residues. With V trimmed by 4 bases and J by 3 bases, 16 bases remained unmatched. Germline values: CDR1 MGHRA, CDR2 YSYEKL. The CDR3 here is CASSLMTGQGNRGYEQYF. The CDR3 nucleotides read TGCGCCAGCAGCCTTATGACCGGACAGGGGAATAGAGGCTACGAGCAGTACTTC.

This clonotype was counted many times. V is TRBV13 and J is TRBJ2-3; D call uncertain. Germline lookup yields CDR1 PRHDT and CDR2 FYEKMQ (reference sequence). The CDR3 has 12 residues. Trimming left V 2 bases short and J 5 bases short, with 5 bases between. CDR3 loop: CASSLRGDTQYF. The DNA for the CDR3 is TGTGCCAGCAGCTTACGTGGAGATACGCAGTATTTT.

This clonotype was seen many times. The CDR3 loop reads CASTPLAGGWVTEAFF. The CDR3 coding sequence is TGTGCCAGCACTCCGTTAGCAGGGGGATGGGTCACTGAAGCTTTCTTT. The chain carries TRBV2 and TRBJ1-1; TRBD1 matches at 7 bases. V was clipped by 7 bases and J by 4 bases; unmatched bases: 15. The CDR3 runs to 16 residues. Germline CDR1 and CDR2: SNHLY and FYNNEI.

This clonotype was seen a handful of times. The missing conserved phenylalanine or tryptophan at the end of this CDR3 makes a read error likely. Because the CDR3's place on the DNA is in doubt, the DNA is left out and the CDR3 is given as listed by TCRdb. The chain employs TRBV5-8 and TRBJ1-1; the table calls TRBD1, which could not be checked here. The V gene's germline CDR1 is SGHTS and CDR2 YDEGEE. A total of 9 residues make up the CDR3, ends included. Here the CDR3 reads CASSMEQGT.

In its sample, this clonotype was seen a few times. The CDR3 sequence is CASSEGSVMNTEAFF. CDR3 nucleotide sequence: TGTGCCAGCAGTGAAGGGTCCGTTATGAACACTGAAGCTTTCTTT. The rearrangement uses TRBV2 and TRBJ1-1; D unclear. This CDR3 spans 15 amino acids. Between the trimmed V and J ends, which lost 1 base and 0 bases, there was a span of 9 bases. Germline V gene lookup returns CDR1 SNHLY and CDR2 FYNNEI. Supplemented by reference TRBV2 and TRBJ1-1, the full variable domain reads EPEVTQTPSHQVTQMGQEVILRCVPISNHLYFYWYRQILGQKVEFLVSFYNNEISEKSEIFDDQFSVERPDGSNFTLKIRSTKLEDSAMYFCASSEGSVMNTEAFFGQGTRLTVV.

There are many counts of this clonotype. The CDR3 sequence: CASSAGLGSGELFF. CDR3 bases: TGTGCCAGCAGCGCAGGACTGGGGTCCGGGGAGCTGTTTTTT. The chain couples TRBV7-6 to TRBJ2-2; D possibly corresponds to TRBD2 (5 bases). The CDR3 runs 14 residues. The V end lost 5 bases, the J end lost 6 bases, and 13 bases lay between the germline ends. Looked up from germline, CDR1 is SGHVS and CDR2 is FNYEAQ.

This clonotype has only a few counts. CDR3 loop: CASSQGTDTDTQYF. DNA of the CDR3: TGTGCCAGCAGTCAAGGGACAGACACAGATACGCAGTATTTT. The chain combines TRBV6-2 or TRBV6-3 with TRBJ2-3; 7 bases agree with TRBD1. The CDR3 spans 14 residues. The junction had 4 bases not matched to a gene; V was cut back by 5 bases and J by 2 bases. Germline-derived CDR1 and CDR2 are MNHEY and SVGEGT.

The chain links TRBV27 to TRBJ2-1; either TRBD1 or TRBD2 may fit D (5 bases each). The CDR3 is made up of 16 amino acids. V dropped 5 bases and J dropped 5 bases, with 19 bases sitting between them. Per the germline V gene, CDR1 is MNHEY and CDR2 is SMNVEV (reference sequence). The CDR3 region is CASSQIGGVGHNEQFF. CDR3 coding DNA: TGTGCCAGCAGTCAAATTGGGGGAGTGGGGCACAATGAGCAGTTCTTC.

This chain uses TRBV28 with TRBJ2-3, with TRBD2 matching over 11 bases. V was clipped by 6 bases and J by 3 bases; unmatched bases: 11. The CDR3 extends over 17 amino acids. Germline CDR1 MDHEN, CDR2 SYDVKM. The DNA for the CDR3 is TGTGCCAGCAGCCCTTTACTAGCGGGAGTGGGGACAGATACGCAGTATTTT. This codes for CASSPLLAGVGTDTQYF.

The J gene is TRBJ2-5, the V gene TRBV7-9, with no clear D. The V and J ends lost 5 bases and 10 bases respectively, with 14 bases between them. This CDR3 has 12 residues. The germline V gene encodes CDR1 SEHNR and CDR2 FQNEAQ (reference sequence). DNA for the CDR3: TGTGCCAGCAGCCCCTTGGGCGCCGACCAGTACTTC. Encoded protein: CASSPLGADQYF.

This rearrangement joins TRBV24-1 to TRBJ1-1; D possibly corresponds to TRBD1 (6 bases). Trimming shortened V by 1 base and J by 4 bases, and 12 bases separated the two germline ends. The CDR3 has 15 residues. The germline CDR1 and CDR2 sequences are KGHDR and SFDVKD. CDR3 coding DNA: TGTGCCACCAGTGATTTCGCAGGGGCGACCACTGAAGCTTTCTTT. It specifies CATSDFAGATTEAFF.

This clonotype was detected a few times. The J gene is TRBJ2-7, the V gene TRBV7-9, with D perhaps matching TRBD2 (6 bases). From germline, CDR1 is SEHNR and CDR2 FQNEAQ (reference sequence). The CDR3 has 15 residues. V was cut by 2 bases and J by 7 bases, with 18 bases left in between. DNA of the CDR3: TGTGCCAGCAGCTTACCGAACGAGCCCGCGGGGGAGCAGTACTTC. Its protein product is CASSLPNEPAGEQYF.

The V call is TRBV9, the J call TRBJ2-3; the match to TRBD2 covers 9 bases. The junction had 6 bases not matched to a gene; V was cut back by 3 bases and J by 4 bases. This CDR3 has 15 amino acids. Germline-derived CDR1 and CDR2 are SGDLS and YYNGEE. CDR3 in DNA: TGTGCCAGCAGCGGCGCTAGCGGGGACCCAGATACGCAGTATTTT. This translates into CASSGASGDPDTQYF. The full variable domain, rest sourced from reference TRBV9 and TRBJ2-3, is DSGVTQTPKHLITATGQRVTLRCSPRSGDLSVYWYQQSLDQGLQFLIQYYNGEERAKGNILERFSAQQFPDLHSELNLSSLELGDSALYFCASSGASGDPDTQYFGPGTRLTVL.